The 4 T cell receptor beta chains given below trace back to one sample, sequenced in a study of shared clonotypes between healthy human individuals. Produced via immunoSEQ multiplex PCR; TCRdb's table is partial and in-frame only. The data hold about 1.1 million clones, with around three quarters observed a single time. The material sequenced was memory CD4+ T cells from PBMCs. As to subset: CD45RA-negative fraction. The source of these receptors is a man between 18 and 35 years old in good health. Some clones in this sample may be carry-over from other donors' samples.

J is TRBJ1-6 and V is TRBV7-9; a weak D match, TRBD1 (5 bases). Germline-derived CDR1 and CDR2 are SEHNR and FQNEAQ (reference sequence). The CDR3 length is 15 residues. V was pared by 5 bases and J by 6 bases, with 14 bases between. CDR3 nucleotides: TGTGCCAGCAGCCCAATCGGGGCCCCTAATTCACCCCTCCACTTT. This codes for CASSPIGAPNSPLHF.

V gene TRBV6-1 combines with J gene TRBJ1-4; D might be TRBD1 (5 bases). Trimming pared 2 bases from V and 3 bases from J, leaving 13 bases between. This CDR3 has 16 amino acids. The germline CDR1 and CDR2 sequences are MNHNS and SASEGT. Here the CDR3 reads CASSEFRGRPNEKLFF. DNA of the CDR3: TGTGCCAGCAGTGAATTCCGGGGGAGGCCTAATGAAAAACTGTTTTTT.

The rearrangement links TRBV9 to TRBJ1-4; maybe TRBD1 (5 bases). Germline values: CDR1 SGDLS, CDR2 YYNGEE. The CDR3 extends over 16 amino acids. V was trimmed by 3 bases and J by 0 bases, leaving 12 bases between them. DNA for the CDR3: TGTGCCAGCAGCGACGGGGGAGGAACAACTAATGAAAAACTGTTTTTT. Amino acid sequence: CASSDGGGTTNEKLFF.

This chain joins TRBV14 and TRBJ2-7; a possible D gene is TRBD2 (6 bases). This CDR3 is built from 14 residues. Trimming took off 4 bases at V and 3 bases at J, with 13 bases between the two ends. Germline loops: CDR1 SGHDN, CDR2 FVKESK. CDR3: CASSPTLGGYEQYF. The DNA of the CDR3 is TGTGCCAGCAGCCCTACATTGGGGGGCTACGAGCAGTACTTC.